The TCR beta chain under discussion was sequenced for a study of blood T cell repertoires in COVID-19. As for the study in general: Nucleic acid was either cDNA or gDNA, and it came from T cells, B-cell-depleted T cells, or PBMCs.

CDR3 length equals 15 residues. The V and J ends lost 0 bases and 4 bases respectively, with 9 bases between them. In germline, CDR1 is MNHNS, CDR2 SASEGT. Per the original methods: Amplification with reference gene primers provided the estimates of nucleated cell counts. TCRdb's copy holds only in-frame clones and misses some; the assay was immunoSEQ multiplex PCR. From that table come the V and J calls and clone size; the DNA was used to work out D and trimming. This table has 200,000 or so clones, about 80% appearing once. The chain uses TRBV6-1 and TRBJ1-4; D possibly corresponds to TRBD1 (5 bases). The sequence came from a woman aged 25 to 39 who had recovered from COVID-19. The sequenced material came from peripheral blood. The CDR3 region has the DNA TGTGCCAGCAGTGAAGCGGGCAGGGTTAATGAAAAACTGTTTTTT. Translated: CASSEAGRVNEKLFF.